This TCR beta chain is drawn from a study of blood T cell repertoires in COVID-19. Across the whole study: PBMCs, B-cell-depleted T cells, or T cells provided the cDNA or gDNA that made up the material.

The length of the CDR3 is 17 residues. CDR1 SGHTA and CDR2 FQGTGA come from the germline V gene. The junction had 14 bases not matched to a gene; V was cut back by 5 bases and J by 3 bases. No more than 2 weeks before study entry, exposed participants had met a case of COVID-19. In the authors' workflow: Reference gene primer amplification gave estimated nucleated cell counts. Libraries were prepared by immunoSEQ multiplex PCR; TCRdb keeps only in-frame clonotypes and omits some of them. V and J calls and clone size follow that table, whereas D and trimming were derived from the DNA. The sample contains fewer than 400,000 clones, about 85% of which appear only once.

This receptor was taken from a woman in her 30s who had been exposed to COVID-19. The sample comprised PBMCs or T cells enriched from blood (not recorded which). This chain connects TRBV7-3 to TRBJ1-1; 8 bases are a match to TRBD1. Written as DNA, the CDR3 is TGTGCCAGCAGCCCCCGGGCAGGGGGCCGTTGGGACACTGAAGCTTTCTTT. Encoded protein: CASSPRAGGRWDTEAFF.